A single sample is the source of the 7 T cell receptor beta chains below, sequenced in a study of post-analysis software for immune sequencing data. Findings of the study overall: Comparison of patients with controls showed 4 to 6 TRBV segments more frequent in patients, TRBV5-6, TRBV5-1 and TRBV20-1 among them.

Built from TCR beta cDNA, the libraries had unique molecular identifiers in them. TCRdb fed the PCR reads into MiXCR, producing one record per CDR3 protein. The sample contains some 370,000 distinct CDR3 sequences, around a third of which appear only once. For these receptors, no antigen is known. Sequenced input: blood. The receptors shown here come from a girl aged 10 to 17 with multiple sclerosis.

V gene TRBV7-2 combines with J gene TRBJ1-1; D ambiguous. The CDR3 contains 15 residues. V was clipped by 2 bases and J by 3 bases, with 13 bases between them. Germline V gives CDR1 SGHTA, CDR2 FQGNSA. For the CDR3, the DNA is TGTGCCAGCAGCTTACCCCTCTTCGGGGACACTGAAGCTTTCTTT. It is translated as CASSLPLFGDTEAFF.

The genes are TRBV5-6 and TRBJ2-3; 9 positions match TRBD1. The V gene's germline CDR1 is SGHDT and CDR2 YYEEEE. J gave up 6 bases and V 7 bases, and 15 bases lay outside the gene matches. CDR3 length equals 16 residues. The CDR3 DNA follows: TGTGCCAGCGCTGGGGGGACAGGGTTTTCCGGGGATACGCAGTATTTT. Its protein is CASAGGTGFSGDTQYF. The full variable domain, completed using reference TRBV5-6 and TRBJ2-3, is DAGVTQSPTHLIKTRGQQVTLRCSPKSGHDTVSWYQQALGQGPQFIFQYYEEEERQRGNFPDRFSGHQFPNYSSELNVNALLLGDSALYLCASAGGTGFSGDTQYFGPGTRLTVL.

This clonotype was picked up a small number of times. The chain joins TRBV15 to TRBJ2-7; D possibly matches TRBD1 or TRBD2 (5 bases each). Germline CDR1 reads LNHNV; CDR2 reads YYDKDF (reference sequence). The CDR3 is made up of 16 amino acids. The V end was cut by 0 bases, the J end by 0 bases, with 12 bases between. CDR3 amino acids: CATSRDPGTFSYEQYF. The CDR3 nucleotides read TGTGCCACCAGCAGAGATCCGGGGACCTTCTCCTACGAGCAGTACTTC.

The CDR3 sequence: CATTSSLTNQPQHF. CDR3 nucleotide sequence: TGTGCCACCACCAGCTCGCTTACTAATCAGCCCCAGCATTTT. The rearrangement joins TRBV6-1 to TRBJ1-5; D unresolved. Germline CDR1 MNHNS, CDR2 SASEGT. Deletions cut 10 bases from V and 4 bases from J, with 17 bases between. The CDR3 is made up of 14 amino acids.

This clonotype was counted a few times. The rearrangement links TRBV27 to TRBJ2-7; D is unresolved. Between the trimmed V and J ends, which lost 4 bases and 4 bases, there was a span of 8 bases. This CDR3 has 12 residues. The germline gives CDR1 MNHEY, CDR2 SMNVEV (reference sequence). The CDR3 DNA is TGTGCCAGCAGTTATAACGGGTACGAGCAGTACTTC. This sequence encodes CASSYNGYEQYF.

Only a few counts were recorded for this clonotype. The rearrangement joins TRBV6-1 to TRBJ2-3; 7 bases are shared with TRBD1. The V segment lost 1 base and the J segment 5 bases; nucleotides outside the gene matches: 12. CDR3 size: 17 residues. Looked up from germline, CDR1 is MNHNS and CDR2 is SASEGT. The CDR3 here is CASSEGGAVAGGDTQYF. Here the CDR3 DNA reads TGTGCCAGCAGTGAAGGAGGGGCGGTGGCAGGGGGAGATACGCAGTATTTT.

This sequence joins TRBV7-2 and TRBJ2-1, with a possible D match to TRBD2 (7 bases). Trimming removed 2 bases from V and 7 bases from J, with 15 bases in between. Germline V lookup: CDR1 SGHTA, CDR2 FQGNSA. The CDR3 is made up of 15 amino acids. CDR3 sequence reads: CASSLHLGGRNEQFF. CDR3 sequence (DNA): TGTGCCAGCAGCTTACACTTGGGGGGGCGGAATGAGCAGTTCTTC.